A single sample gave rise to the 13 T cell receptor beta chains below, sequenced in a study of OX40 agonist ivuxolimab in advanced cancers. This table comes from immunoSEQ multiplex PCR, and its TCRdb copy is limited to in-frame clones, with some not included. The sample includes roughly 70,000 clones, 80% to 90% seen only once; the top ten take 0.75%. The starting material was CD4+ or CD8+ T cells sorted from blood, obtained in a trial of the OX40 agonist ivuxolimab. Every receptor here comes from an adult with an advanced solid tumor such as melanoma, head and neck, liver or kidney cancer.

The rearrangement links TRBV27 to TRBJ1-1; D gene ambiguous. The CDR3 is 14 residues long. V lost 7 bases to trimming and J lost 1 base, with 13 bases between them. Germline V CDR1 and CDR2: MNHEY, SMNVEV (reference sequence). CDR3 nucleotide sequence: TGTGCCAGCACCCCCCTGGGCTGGAACACTGAAGCTTTCTTT. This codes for CASTPLGWNTEAFF.

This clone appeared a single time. CDR3 DNA: TGCGCCAGCAGCTTCAGGACTAGCGATTACAATGAGCAGTTCTTC. Its protein product is CASSFRTSDYNEQFF. The chain recombines TRBV4-3 with TRBJ2-1; 9 nucleotides align to TRBD2. Looked up from germline, CDR1 is LGHNA and CDR2 is YSLEER. The V and J ends lost 5 bases and 4 bases, in that order; junction bases with no gene match: 6. The length of the CDR3 is 15 residues.

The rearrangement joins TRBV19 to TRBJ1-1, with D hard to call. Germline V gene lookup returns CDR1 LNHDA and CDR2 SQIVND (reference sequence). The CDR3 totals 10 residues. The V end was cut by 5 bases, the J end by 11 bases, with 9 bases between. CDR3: CASSAGWAFF. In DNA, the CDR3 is TGTGCCAGTAGTGCTGGGTGGGCTTTCTTT.

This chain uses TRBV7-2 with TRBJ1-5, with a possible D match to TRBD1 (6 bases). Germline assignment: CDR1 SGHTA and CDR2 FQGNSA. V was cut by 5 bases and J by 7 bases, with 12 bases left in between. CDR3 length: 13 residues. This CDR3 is CASSGRGQQPQHF. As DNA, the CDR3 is TGTGCCAGCAGCGGTAGGGGACAACAGCCCCAGCATTTT.

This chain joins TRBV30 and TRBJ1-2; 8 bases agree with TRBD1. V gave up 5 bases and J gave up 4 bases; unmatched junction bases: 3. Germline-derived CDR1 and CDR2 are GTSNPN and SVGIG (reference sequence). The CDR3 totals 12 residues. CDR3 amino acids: CAWSTGGYGYTF. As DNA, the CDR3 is TGTGCCTGGTCCACAGGGGGCTATGGCTACACCTTC.

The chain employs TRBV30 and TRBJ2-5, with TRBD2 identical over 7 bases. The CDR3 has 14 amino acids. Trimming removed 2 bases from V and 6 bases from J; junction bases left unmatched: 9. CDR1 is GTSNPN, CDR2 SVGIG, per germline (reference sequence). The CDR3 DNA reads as TGTGCCTGGAGTATGAAGCGGGGCGGACAGACCCAGTACTTC. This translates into CAWSMKRGGQTQYF.

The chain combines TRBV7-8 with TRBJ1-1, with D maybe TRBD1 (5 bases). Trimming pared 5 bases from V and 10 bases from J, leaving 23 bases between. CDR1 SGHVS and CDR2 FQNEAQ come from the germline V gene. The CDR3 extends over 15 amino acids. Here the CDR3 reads CASSREGYPETGAFF. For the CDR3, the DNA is TGTGCCAGCAGCCGAGAGGGGTATCCGGAAACCGGAGCTTTCTTT. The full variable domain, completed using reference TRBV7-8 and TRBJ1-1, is GAGVSQSPRYKVAKRGQDVALRCDPISGHVSLFWYQQALGQGPEFLTYFQNEAQLDKSGLPSDRFFAERPEGSVSTLKIQRTQQEDSAVYLCASSREGYPETGAFFGQGTRLTVV.

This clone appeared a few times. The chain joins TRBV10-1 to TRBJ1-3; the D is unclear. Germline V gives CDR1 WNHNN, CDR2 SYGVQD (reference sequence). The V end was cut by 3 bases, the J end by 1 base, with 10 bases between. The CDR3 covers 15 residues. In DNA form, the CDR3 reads TGCGCCAGCAGTGACGGGGTTCATTCTGGAAACACCATATATTTT. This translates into CASSDGVHSGNTIYF.

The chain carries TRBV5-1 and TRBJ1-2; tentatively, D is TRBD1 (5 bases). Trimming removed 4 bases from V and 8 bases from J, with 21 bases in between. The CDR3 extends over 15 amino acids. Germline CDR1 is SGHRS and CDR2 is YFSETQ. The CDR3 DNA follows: TGCGCCAGCAGCCAGGGCGAGGGTTCAATCGGCGGCTACACCTTC. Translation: CASSQGEGSIGGYTF.

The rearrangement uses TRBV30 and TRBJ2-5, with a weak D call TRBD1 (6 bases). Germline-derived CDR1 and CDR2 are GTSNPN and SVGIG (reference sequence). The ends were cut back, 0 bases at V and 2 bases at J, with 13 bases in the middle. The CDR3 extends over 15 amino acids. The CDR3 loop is CAWSVGQQEQETQYF. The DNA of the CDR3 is TGTGCCTGGAGTGTTGGACAGCAAGAACAAGAGACCCAGTACTTC.

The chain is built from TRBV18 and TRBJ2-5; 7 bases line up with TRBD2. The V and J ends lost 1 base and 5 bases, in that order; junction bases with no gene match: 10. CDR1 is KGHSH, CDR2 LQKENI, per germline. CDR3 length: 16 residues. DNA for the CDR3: TGTGCCAGCTCACCACGCCGGGCGGGGGTGATTGAGACCCAGTACTTC. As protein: CASSPRRAGVIETQYF.

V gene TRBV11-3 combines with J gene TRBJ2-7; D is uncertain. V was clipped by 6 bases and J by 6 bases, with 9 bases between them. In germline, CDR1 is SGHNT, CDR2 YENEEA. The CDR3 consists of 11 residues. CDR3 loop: CASSSGLEQYF. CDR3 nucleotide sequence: TGTGCCAGCAGTTCCGGGCTCGAGCAGTACTTC.

In DNA, the CDR3 is TGCAGCGTTGGAGCAGGAGGGGCGGGTCCTGGAAACACCATATATTTT. Its protein is CSVGAGGAGPGNTIYF. V and J are TRBV29-1 and TRBJ1-3; tentatively, D is TRBD1 (5 bases). Germline CDR1 SQVTM, CDR2 ANQGSEA. This CDR3 has 16 residues. The ends were cut back, 4 bases at V and 2 bases at J, with 18 bases in the middle.